This is a list of T cell receptor beta chains from one sample in a study of shared clonotypes between healthy human individuals. Clones were read by immunoSEQ multiplex PCR, and TCRdb kept only the in-frame ones, dropping some. The table lists approximately 2,000,000 clones, roughly 92% of them singletons, with about 0.36% in the top ten. What was sequenced was naive CD4+ T cells from PBMCs. The receptor source for this set is a man aged 18-30 years in good health. Some clones in this sample may be carry-over from other donors' samples. CDR3s include the opening cysteine and the closing phenylalanine or tryptophan.

>TRBV7-9|14|TRBJ2-3
CASSLGGRADTQYF
>TRBV2|14|TRBJ2-2
CASSVEGAAGELFF
>TRBV10-3|14|TRBJ1-1
CAISPDRGSTEAFF
>TRBV4-2|16|TRBJ2-1
CASSQDSQGAINEQFF
>TRBV30|13|TRBJ1-2
CAWSVPPGTGYTF
>TRBV5-4|15|TRBJ2-3
CASSSSGDGTDTQYF
>TRBV4-2|15|TRBJ2-6
CASSQQHSGANVLTF
>TRBV2|13|TRBJ1-2
CASSVEQGYGYTF
>TRBV4-3|17|TRBJ2-2
CASSPMVGQGRSGELFF
>TRBV30|12|TRBJ2-7
CAWSRGSYEQYF
>TRBV7-2|14|TRBJ2-5
CASRWRDSQETQYF
>TRBV5-1|14|TRBJ1-1
CASSLQASNTEAFF
>TRBV7-9|14|TRBJ2-2
CASSKDSSTGELFF
>TRBV6-1|12|TRBJ1-2
CASSDRDYGYTF
>TRBV25-1|14|TRBJ2-2
CASTRTGNTGELFF
>TRBV7-9|13|TRBJ2-7
CASSFSPFHEQYF
>TRBV18|16|TRBJ2-2
CASSPFRTEGTGELFF
>TRBV30|12|TRBJ2-3
CAWGQGIDTQYF
>TRBV29-1|13|TRBJ1-5
CSVSGQGPQPQHF
>TRBV6-1|14|TRBJ2-2
CASIWPGSPGELFF
>TRBV5-8|17|TRBJ2-6
CASSEGIIISGANVLTF
>TRBV9|15|TRBJ2-3
CASSVVAGRTDTQYF
>TRBV7-3|13|TRBJ2-7
CASSLTGAYEQYF
>TRBV27|16|TRBJ1-6
CASSLSGVGVWSPLHF